These 4 T cell receptor beta chains were all obtained from the same sample, sequenced in a study of multiple sclerosis patients with progressive multifocal leukoencephalopathy. Some clones are missing from TCRdb's copy, which holds only in-frame ones; the method was immunoSEQ multiplex PCR. The sample includes approximately 31,000 clones, 75% to 90% seen only once; the top ten take about 1.5%. Documented time point: before natalizumab initiation. The specimen sequenced was PBMCs. The receptors originated from a human donor with multiple sclerosis.

The chain links TRBV2 to TRBJ2-2; TRBD1 aligns across 9 bases. This CDR3 is 14 amino acids long. CDR1 SNHLY and CDR2 FYNNEI come from the germline V gene. The ends lost 6 bases at V and 7 bases at J; junction bases unmatched: 6. The CDR3: CASSLGQGYGELFF. The CDR3 DNA follows: TGTGCCAGCAGCCTGGGACAGGGTTACGGGGAGCTGTTTTTT.

This rearrangement joins TRBV7-9 to TRBJ2-3; 15 bases are shared with TRBD2. Germline V lookup: CDR1 SEHNR, CDR2 FQNEAQ (reference sequence). The CDR3 has 19 amino acids. Unmatched junction bases numbered 13, after V lost 5 bases and J lost 4 bases. The DNA of the CDR3 is TGTGCCAGCAGCCGGACTAGCGGGAGGGCCAGGTGGAGAGCAGATACGCAGTATTTT. Translating it yields CASSRTSGRARWRADTQYF.

The V and J genes are TRBV5-4 and TRBJ2-7, with D maybe TRBD1 (6 bases). The V end lost 4 bases, the J end lost 2 bases, and 19 bases lay between the germline ends. The CDR3 is made up of 16 amino acids. Per germline, CDR1 SGHNT and CDR2 YYREEE (reference sequence). The CDR3, as DNA: TGTGCCAGCAGCGTTCGGACAGCCGGGAAGGCCTACGAGCAGTACTTC. Protein: CASSVRTAGKAYEQYF.

The chain joins TRBV6-5 to TRBJ1-5; unclear D gene. Trimming removed 6 bases from V and 6 bases from J, with 12 bases in between. Germline V gene sequence: CDR1 MNHEY, CDR2 SVGAGI. The CDR3 loop spans 13 amino acids. The CDR3: CASSPREAQPQHF. The CDR3, as DNA: TGTGCCAGCAGCCCACGGGAGGCTCAGCCCCAGCATTTT.